This is a list of T cell receptor beta chains from one sample in a study of OX40 agonist ivuxolimab in advanced cancers. Generated by immunoSEQ multiplex PCR, the TCRdb table keeps only in-frame clones and is missing some. This sample has several thousand clones, with approximately 80% found just once. Sequenced here: CD4+ or CD8+ T cells sorted from blood, sampled in a trial of the OX40 agonist ivuxolimab. These receptors were taken from an adult with an advanced solid tumor such as melanoma, head and neck, liver or kidney cancer. Each CDR3 is given with its conserved first and last residue. A D gene is named only where the DNA matches it firmly. A row's size may be missing; if present it is once, few, many or a size class.

V	J	D	size	CDR3	DNA
TRBV7-9	TRBJ2-7	.	.	CASSPHGYEQYF	TGTGCCAGCAGCCCACACGGTTACGAGCAGTACTTC
TRBV7-3	TRBJ2-3	TRBD2	.	CASSQTSGETDTQYF	TGTGCCAGCAGCCAGACTAGCGGGGAGACAGATACGCAGTATTTT
TRBV19	TRBJ1-2	.	.	CASSRGLGEGYTF	TGTGCCAGTAGTAGGGGCCTCGGGGAAGGCTACACCTTC
TRBV1	TRBJ2-7	.	.	CTSSLNFRTSAIDYEQYF	TGCACCAGCAGCCTCAATTTCCGGACTAGCGCGATAGACTACGAGCAGTACTTC
TRBV25-1	TRBJ2-3	.	.	CASSSSQSTDTQYF	TGTGCCAGCAGTTCTAGTCAGAGCACAGATACGCAGTATTTT
TRBV19	TRBJ1-4	.	.	CASKEGFVLVF	TGTGCCAGTAAAGAAGGTTTCGTATTGGTTTTT
TRBV7-9	TRBJ1-5	.	few	CASSSTTGDGNQPQHF	TGTGCCAGCAGCTCTACCACGGGGGACGGCAATCAGCCCCAGCATTTT
TRBV7-6	TRBJ2-5	.	.	CASRTGETQYF	TGTGCCAGCAGAACCGGAGAGACCCAGTACTTC
TRBV6-1	TRBJ2-5	.	once	CASSYMETQYF	TGTGCCAGCAGTTACATGGAGACCCAGTACTTC
TRBV5-4	TRBJ2-1	.	.	CASSSARLNEQFF	TGTGCCAGCAGCAGCGCTAGGCTGAATGAGCAGTTCTTC
TRBV9	TRBJ2-5	TRBD2	once	CASSVYGGAAETQYF	TGTGCCAGCAGCGTATACGGGGGGGCCGCGGAGACCCAGTACTTC
TRBV27	TRBJ1-2	.	.	CASSLPPPGRYGYTF	TGTGCCAGCAGTTTGCCACCTCCTGGGCGGTATGGCTACACCTTC